The 13 T cell receptor beta chains below come from one sample, sequenced in a study of T-cell reconstitution after alpha-beta-depleted transplantation in children. The library targeted TCRbeta and was prepared with unique molecular identifiers. TCRdb independently ran MiXCR on the PCR reads; one entry per CDR3 protein. The sample holds 500,000 or so distinct CDR3 sequences, about 30% seen once. This sample comprised PBMCs from the stem cell graft donor, obtained from the stem cell graft. The origin of the receptors is a human donor who donated a stem cell graft to a child with aplastic anemia.

The gene calls are TRBV7-9 and TRBJ2-4; 7 bases map to TRBD1. After removal of 3 bases from V and 3 bases from J, the junction contained 8 bases not matched to a gene. Germline-derived CDR1 and CDR2 are SEHNR and FQNEAQ (reference sequence). CDR3 size: 16 residues. In DNA form, the CDR3 reads TGTGCCAGCAGCTTGGCCGGGACAGCCTTCAAAAACATTCAGTACTTC. This codes for CASSLAGTAFKNIQYF.

The rearrangement uses TRBV20-1 and TRBJ1-5, with a weak D call TRBD1 (5 bases). The germline gives CDR1 DFQATT, CDR2 SNEGSKA (reference sequence). The germline V and J ends were trimmed by 0 bases and 3 bases, with 12 bases remaining between them. CDR3 length equals 15 residues. The CDR3 loop is CSAREGTEFNQPQHF. In DNA form, the CDR3 reads TGCAGTGCTAGAGAAGGGACTGAGTTCAATCAGCCCCAGCATTTT.

V is TRBV28 and J is TRBJ2-6; D is unresolved. This CDR3 contains 15 residues. Trimming pared 2 bases from V and 3 bases from J, leaving 8 bases between. Looked up from germline, CDR1 is MDHEN and CDR2 is SYDVKM. The CDR3 coding sequence is TGTGCCAGCAGTTTAAAGTTCCTTGGGGCCAACGTCCTGACTTTC. As protein: CASSLKFLGANVLTF. Full variable domain (remainder filled in from reference TRBV28 and TRBJ2-6): DVKVTQSSRYLVKRTGEKVFLECVQDMDHENMFWYRQDPGLGLRLIYFSYDVKMKEKGDIPEGYSVSREKKERFSLILESASTNQTSMYLCASSLKFLGANVLTFGAGSRLTVL.

The chain recombines TRBV7-2 with TRBJ2-1; D not certain. The CDR3 sequence is 14 residues long. Germline V lookup: CDR1 SGHTA, CDR2 FQGNSA. V dropped 1 base and J dropped 10 bases, with 14 bases sitting between them. The CDR3: CASSLEFLLKEQFF. The CDR3, as DNA: TGTGCCAGCAGCTTAGAGTTTCTCCTCAAGGAGCAGTTCTTC.

For this clonotype: No DNA is shown, since the ends of the CDR3 on it are uncertain; the CDR3 is the one TCRdb lists. The rearrangement links TRBV7-5 to TRBJ2-7; TRBD2 reflects the table's D call only, with no check against the DNA. TRBV7-5 is listed as a pseudogene. The CDR3 extends over 17 residues, inclusive of both ends. This chain's CDR3 is CISVSEAPSGATYEQYV.

The chain is built from TRBV18 and TRBJ2-1; 7 nucleotides match TRBD1. The CDR3 is 14 amino acids. Germline CDR1 reads KGHSH; CDR2 reads LQKENI. The junction had 8 bases not matched to a gene; V was cut back by 4 bases and J by 8 bases. The CDR3 DNA is TGTGCCAGCTCACTCCATAAAACAGGGGATGAGCAGTTCTTC. Translated, it gives CASSLHKTGDEQFF.

The gene calls are TRBV20-1 and TRBJ2-3, with D possibly TRBD2 on 6 matching bases. The CDR3 has 13 amino acids. V lost 7 bases and J lost 10, with 21 bases in between. Germline V CDR1 and CDR2: DFQATT, SNEGSKA (reference sequence). CDR3 loop: CSVRDPSQAAQYF. The CDR3 DNA is TGCAGTGTGCGGGACCCCAGCCAGGCGGCGCAGTATTTT.

The chain recombines TRBV2 with TRBJ2-5; 14 nucleotides agree with TRBD2. The CDR3 covers 15 residues. Trimming took 6 bases from V and 6 from J; bases not matched to a gene: 6. CDR1 and CDR2 (germline): SNHLY, FYNNEI. The CDR3 nucleotides read TGTGCCAGCAGCTCCGGGACTAGCGGGAGACAGACCCAGTACTTC. Translation gives CASSSGTSGRQTQYF.

This chain joins TRBV4-3 and TRBJ2-2, with D maybe TRBD2 (5 bases). Trimming shortened V by 0 bases and J by 6 bases, and 8 bases separated the two germline ends. The length of the CDR3 is 14 residues. Per germline, CDR1 LGHNA and CDR2 YSLEER. The CDR3 region is CASSQDSRAGELFF. In DNA, the CDR3 is TGCGCCAGCAGCCAAGATTCGCGGGCCGGGGAGCTGTTTTTT.

The chain is built from TRBV29-1 and TRBJ2-1; D is uncertain. Germline lookup yields CDR1 SQVTM and CDR2 ANQGSEA. The CDR3 has 15 residues. The CDR3 region has the DNA TGCAGTGTTCGCTGGCCTTCCCTCTCCTACAATGAGCAGTTCTTC. This codes for CSVRWPSLSYNEQFF.

The chain employs TRBV29-1 and TRBJ2-1; 11 bases map to TRBD2. This CDR3 is built from 15 residues. With 2 bases clipped from V and 6 bases from J, the junction kept 6 bases outside the gene matches. Per germline, CDR1 SQVTM and CDR2 ANQGSEA. The CDR3 nucleotides are TGCAGCGTTGAACCACTAGCGGGGGACCTCAATGAGCAGTTCTTC. It specifies CSVEPLAGDLNEQFF.

The V gene is TRBV10-3, the J gene TRBJ2-7; a possible D gene is TRBD2 (6 bases). The CDR3 is 15 amino acids. Trimming shortened V by 0 bases and J by 3 bases, and 12 bases separated the two germline ends. Germline assignment: CDR1 ENHRY and CDR2 SYGVKD. CDR3 sequence (DNA): TGTGCCATCAGTGAGTCCGGGAGTCGAAGCTACGAGCAGTACTTC. The encoded protein is CAISESGSRSYEQYF.

This clonotype was counted ten times or more. The chain links TRBV12-3 or TRBV12-4 to TRBJ1-5; D call uncertain. Trimming left V 7 bases short and J 1 base short, with 17 bases between. The CDR3 consists of 16 residues. The CDR3 reads CASTGRGMFSNQPQHF. The CDR3 coding sequence is TGTGCCAGCACCGGGCGCGGAATGTTCAGCAATCAGCCCCAGCATTTT.